The present entry profiles one T cell receptor (beta chain) with its context. Its specificity is not known. In chemo-refractory metastatic non-small-cell lung cancer, patients got ipilimumab CTLA-4 blockade together with focal radiation. The record originates from a study of radiotherapy plus CTLA-4 blockade in lung cancer. Study in general: For 15% to 20% of patients, objective responses occurred, and around 31% had disease control.

Germline V lookup: CDR1 SGHAT, CDR2 FQNNGV. Trimming took 4 bases from V and 2 from J, leaving 12 bases between them. The CDR3 spans 15 residues. Overall study results and limits: An expansion of tumor-derived TCR clones occurred in blood after radiotherapy plus ipilimumab. Per reports, early blood T cell clone dynamics, plus interferon-beta, forecast response most strongly.

Assay used: immunoSEQ multiplex PCR; TCRdb lists only in-frame clones, some missing. Found here are about 73,000 clones, around 86% of them singletons; the top ten hold about 38%. V gene TRBV11-2 combines with J gene TRBJ1-5; TRBD1 might be the D (5 bases). The sequencing here drew on peripheral blood, taken from a patient treated with radiotherapy plus ipilimumab. This sequence originates from a human donor with non-small cell lung cancer that progressed on radiotherapy plus ipilimumab. The chain's CDR3 is CASSSGGTGNQPQHF. Here the CDR3 DNA reads TGTGCCAGCAGCTCGGGGGGGACGGGCAATCAGCCCCAGCATTTT.